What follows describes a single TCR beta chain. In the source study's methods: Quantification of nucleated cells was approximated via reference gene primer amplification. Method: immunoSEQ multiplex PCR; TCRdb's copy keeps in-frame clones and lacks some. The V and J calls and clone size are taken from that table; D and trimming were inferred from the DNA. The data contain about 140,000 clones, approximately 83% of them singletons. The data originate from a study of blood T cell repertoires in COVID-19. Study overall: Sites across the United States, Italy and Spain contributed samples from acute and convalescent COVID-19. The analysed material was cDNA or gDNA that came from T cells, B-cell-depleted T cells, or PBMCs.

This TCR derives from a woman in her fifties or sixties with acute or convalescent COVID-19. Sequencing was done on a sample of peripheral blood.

The CDR3 sequence is CASSRGQGNTEAFF. Written as DNA, the CDR3 is TGTGCCAGCAGCCGTGGACAGGGGAACACTGAAGCTTTCTTT. The rearrangement joins TRBV7-2 to TRBJ1-1; 8 bases are a match to TRBD1. Germline CDR1 is SGHTA and CDR2 is FQGNSA. Unmatched junction bases numbered 3, after V lost 5 bases and J lost 1 base. The CDR3 loop spans 14 amino acids.